A single T cell receptor (beta chain) is shown here with its context. These data are taken from a study of blood T cell repertoires in COVID-19. Per the original data handling: Amplified reference gene primers provided the basis for estimating nucleated cell counts. Here immunoSEQ multiplex PCR was the method, and the copy in TCRdb shows in-frame clones only, minus some. That table furnishes V, J and clone size, whereas the DNA furnished D and trimming. This table holds over 250,000 clones, 80% to 90% found once. Germline loops: CDR1 SGHDT, CDR2 YYEEEE. Unmatched junction bases numbered 16, after V lost 4 bases and J lost 5 bases. The CDR3 is 17 residues long.

The V gene is TRBV5-6, the J gene TRBJ2-7, with 9 bases aligning to TRBD2. This TCR derives from a woman aged 65 to 85 with acute or convalescent COVID-19. The sample comprised peripheral blood. The CDR3 DNA reads TGTGCCAGCAGCGACTCCCCGGGACTAGCAAACTACCACGAGCAGTACTTC. Protein sequence: CASSDSPGLANYHEQYF.